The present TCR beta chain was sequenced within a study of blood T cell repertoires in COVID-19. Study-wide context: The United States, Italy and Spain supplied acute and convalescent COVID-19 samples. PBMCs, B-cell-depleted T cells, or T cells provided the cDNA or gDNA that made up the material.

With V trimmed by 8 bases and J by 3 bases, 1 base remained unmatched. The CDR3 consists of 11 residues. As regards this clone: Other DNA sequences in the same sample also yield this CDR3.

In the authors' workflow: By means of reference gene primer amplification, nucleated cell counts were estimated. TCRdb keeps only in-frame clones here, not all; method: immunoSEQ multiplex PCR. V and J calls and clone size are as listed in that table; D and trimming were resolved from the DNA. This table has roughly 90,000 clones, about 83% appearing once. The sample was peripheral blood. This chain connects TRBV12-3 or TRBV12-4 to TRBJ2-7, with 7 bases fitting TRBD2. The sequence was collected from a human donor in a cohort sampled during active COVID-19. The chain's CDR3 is CASGGGYEQYF. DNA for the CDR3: TGTGCCAGCGGGGGGGGCTACGAGCAGTACTTC.